Each of the 21 T cell receptor beta chains below was sequenced from the same sample in a study of radiotherapy plus CTLA-4 blockade in lung cancer. The method was immunoSEQ multiplex PCR; TCRdb's version includes in-frame clones alone and lacks a portion of them. The sample records 50,000 or so clones, roughly three quarters being singletons. The source was peripheral blood, collected from a patient treated with radiotherapy plus ipilimumab. The origin of the receptors is a human donor with non-small cell lung cancer who had a partial response to radiotherapy plus ipilimumab.

The chain combines TRBV19 with TRBJ1-1; 9 bases map to TRBD1. Germline trimming cut 6 bases from V and 2 bases from J; bases unmatched to any gene: 4. The CDR3 length is 14 residues. Per germline, CDR1 LNHDA and CDR2 SQIVND (reference sequence). As DNA, the CDR3 is TGTGCCAGTAGACAGGGGGCGGTAAACACTGAAGCTTTCTTT. Its translation is CASRQGAVNTEAFF. The whole variable domain, remainder taken from reference TRBV19 and TRBJ1-1, is DGGITQSPKYLFRKEGQNVTLSCEQNLNHDAMYWYRQDPGQGLRLIYYSQIVNDFQKGDIAEGYSVSREKKESFPLTVTSAQKNPTAFYLCASRQGAVNTEAFFGQGTRLTVV.

The table lists this clone with a few counts. This sequence joins TRBV27 and TRBJ2-7; 13 bases match TRBD2. From germline, CDR1 is MNHEY and CDR2 SMNVEV (reference sequence). V shed 4 bases, J shed 3 bases, and the junction held 0 bases outside the gene matches. The CDR3 is 14 amino acids. The CDR3 DNA is TGTGCCAGCAGTTGGACTAGCGGGGGCTACGAGCAGTACTTC. It yields the protein CASSWTSGGYEQYF.

The chain joins TRBV4-1 to TRBJ2-2, with 10 bases fitting TRBD1. CDR1 is MGHRA, CDR2 YSYEKL, per germline. The CDR3 contains 16 residues. V lost 4 bases and J lost 0; bases outside the gene matches: 2. This CDR3 reads CASSRGTGANTGELFF. DNA of the CDR3: TGCGCCAGCAGCCGAGGGACAGGGGCGAACACCGGGGAGCTGTTTTTT.

V gene TRBV7-8 combines with J gene TRBJ1-1; D not resolved. Germline loops: CDR1 SGHVS, CDR2 FQNEAQ. The length of the CDR3 is 14 residues. With 1 base removed from V and 2 bases from J, the gap between germline ends came to 8 bases. The DNA of the CDR3 is TGTGCCAGCAGCTTAGAATTCGGTAACACTGAAGCTTTCTTT. Residues: CASSLEFGNTEAFF.

The rearrangement uses TRBV6-1 and TRBJ1-3; D ambiguous. The CDR3 extends over 16 amino acids. Germline CDR1 MNHNS, CDR2 SASEGT. Trimming stripped 4 bases from V and 0 bases from J, with 13 bases between. Written as DNA, the CDR3 is TGTGCCAGCAGTGCCGAACGGGGTTACTCTGGAAACACCATATATTTT. The encoded protein is CASSAERGYSGNTIYF.

This chain links TRBV19 with TRBJ1-5; D is unclear. CDR1 is LNHDA and CDR2 is SQIVND in the germline V gene (reference sequence). CDR3 length equals 15 residues. Trimming left V 1 base short and J 1 base short, with 8 bases between. The CDR3 DNA follows: TGTGCCAGTAGTATAGTGGTGGAGAGCAATCAGCCCCAGCATTTT. The encoded protein is CASSIVVESNQPQHF.

The J gene is TRBJ2-1, the V gene TRBV7-2, with 7 bases identical to TRBD1. V gave up 0 bases and J gave up 9 bases; unmatched junction bases: 2. The CDR3 has 13 amino acids. Germline V gene sequence: CDR1 SGHTA, CDR2 FQGNSA. The CDR3 region is CASSLAQGIEQFF. The CDR3 nucleotides are TGTGCCAGCAGCTTAGCACAGGGGATTGAGCAGTTCTTC.

The genes are TRBV4-2 and TRBJ2-5; a weak D match, TRBD2 (6 bases). Near its end, the DNA agrees better with TRBJ2-7, so the J call may be wrong. Per the germline V gene, CDR1 is LGHNA and CDR2 is YNFKEQ. This CDR3 has 15 amino acids. The CDR3 nucleotides are TGTGCCAGCAGCCAAGATGATCGGGGGTCCTACGAGCAGTACTTC. It encodes CASSQDDRGSYEQYF.

This clone was found a few times. The chain uses TRBV5-1 and TRBJ2-5; D is possibly TRBD2 (5 bases). This CDR3 is built from 15 residues. V was clipped by 3 bases and J by 2 bases, with 14 bases between them. The germline gives CDR1 SGHRS, CDR2 YFSETQ. CDR3 nucleotides: TGCGCCAGCAGCTCGGACTTTCGGGGTCAAGAGACCCAGTACTTC. Amino acid sequence: CASSSDFRGQETQYF.

A few counts support this clone. The J gene is TRBJ2-2, the V gene TRBV7-6; TRBD1 might be the D (5 bases). The germline CDR1 and CDR2 sequences are SGHVS and FNYEAQ. This CDR3 has 14 amino acids. V was pared by 5 bases and J by 0 bases, with 7 bases between. As DNA, the CDR3 is TGTGCCAGCAGCCAAGGGGCGAACACCGGGGAGCTGTTTTTT. Translated, it gives CASSQGANTGELFF.

The gene calls are TRBV28 and TRBJ2-5; D call uncertain. In germline, CDR1 is MDHEN, CDR2 SYDVKM. The germline V and J ends were trimmed by 6 bases and 2 bases, with 7 bases remaining between them. This CDR3 has 12 residues. CDR3 nucleotide sequence: TGTGCCAGCAGCGGTATACAAGAGACCCAGTACTTC. It yields the protein CASSGIQETQYF.

The chain links TRBV6-5 to TRBJ1-1; no firm D call. The germline CDR1 and CDR2 sequences are MNHEY and SVGAGI. Trimming pared 7 bases from V and 0 bases from J, leaving 9 bases between. CDR3 length equals 13 residues. In DNA, the CDR3 is TGTGCCAGCAAACTCTCGATGAACACTGAAGCTTTCTTT. Protein sequence: CASKLSMNTEAFF.

V is TRBV7-3 and J is TRBJ2-1; D possibly corresponds to TRBD2 (7 bases). The CDR3 is 14 amino acids. The V end was cut by 9 bases, the J end by 6 bases, with 18 bases between. Germline CDR1 reads SGHTA; CDR2 reads FQGTGA. The CDR3 reads CASTRGGPSNEQFF. CDR3 in DNA: TGTGCCAGTACTAGGGGGGGACCCTCCAATGAGCAGTTCTTC.

The rearrangement uses TRBV4-2 and TRBJ2-5, with D maybe TRBD2 (5 bases). CDR1 LGHNA and CDR2 YNFKEQ come from the germline V gene. The V end was cut by 0 bases, the J end by 2 bases, with 10 bases between. The CDR3 runs to 15 residues. The CDR3 coding sequence is TGTGCCAGCAGCCAAGATGTGAGGGAACAAGAGACCCAGTACTTC. It is translated as CASSQDVREQETQYF.

The rearrangement links TRBV9 to TRBJ1-5, with TRBD1 identical over 8 bases. The CDR3 is made up of 15 amino acids. Trimming at V came to 0 bases and at J to 6 bases, leaving 5 bases not matched to a gene. Per the germline V gene, CDR1 is SGDLS and CDR2 is YYNGEE. CDR3 DNA: TGTGCCAGCAGCGTAGAAGGACAGGGAGGTCAGCCCCAGCATTTT. Translating it yields CASSVEGQGGQPQHF.

This rearrangement joins TRBV2 to TRBJ1-2; tentative D call: TRBD1 (6 bases). Germline loops: CDR1 SNHLY, CDR2 FYNNEI. The V and J ends lost 4 bases and 5 bases respectively, with 11 bases between them. The CDR3 covers 13 residues. In DNA, the CDR3 is TGTGCCAGCAGTGTCGGACAGCTTTATGGCTACACCTTC. Its protein is CASSVGQLYGYTF.

The rearrangement joins TRBV5-8 to TRBJ1-5, with 8 bases aligning to TRBD1. Germline V gene sequence: CDR1 SGHTS, CDR2 YDEGEE. This CDR3 is 18 amino acids long. J lost 0 bases, V lost 0 bases, and 8 bases had no gene match. CDR3 amino acids: CASSLETGGSYSNQPQHF. In DNA form, the CDR3 reads TGTGCCAGCAGCTTGGAAACAGGGGGAAGCTATAGCAATCAGCCCCAGCATTTT.

This clone was detected once. V and J are TRBV7-3 and TRBJ2-5; 7 nucleotides agree with TRBD2. Germline V gives CDR1 SGHTA, CDR2 FQGTGA. The CDR3 has 16 residues. Unmatched junction bases numbered 11, after V lost 5 bases and J lost 2 bases. Here the CDR3 reads CASSLGVLADQETQYF. The CDR3 DNA follows: TGTGCCAGCAGCCTAGGTGTGCTAGCGGATCAAGAGACCCAGTACTTC.

CDR3 nucleotide sequence: TGCGCCAGCAGCCCGACTAGCGGGGGGGCGTATGGGGCCAACGTCCTGACTTTC. Translated: CASSPTSGGAYGANVLTF. The rearrangement joins TRBV5-1 to TRBJ2-6, with 14 positions matching TRBD2. The V and J ends lost 4 bases and 3 bases, in that order; junction bases with no gene match: 6. The V gene's germline CDR1 is SGHRS and CDR2 YFSETQ. This CDR3 is 18 amino acids long. The full variable domain, rest sourced from reference TRBV5-1 and TRBJ2-6, is KAGVTQTPRYLIKTRGQQVTLSCSPISGHRSVSWYQQTPGQGLQFLFEYFSETQRNKGNFPGRFSGRQFSNSRSEMNVSTLELGDSALYLCASSPTSGGAYGANVLTFGAGSRLTVL.

The gene calls are TRBV6-6 and TRBJ2-1; TRBD2 aligns across 8 bases. Unmatched junction bases numbered 7, after V lost 5 bases and J lost 7 bases. The CDR3 sequence is 14 residues long. Germline V gene lookup returns CDR1 MNHNY and CDR2 SVGAGI (reference sequence). CDR3 amino acids: CASSQGLVGNEQFF. CDR3 coding DNA: TGTGCCAGCAGTCAGGGACTAGTCGGGAATGAGCAGTTCTTC.

The rearrangement links TRBV29-1 to TRBJ1-1, with D unresolved. The V gene lost 8 bases and the J gene lost 1 base, with 14 bases spanning the gap. The germline V gene encodes CDR1 SQVTM and CDR2 ANQGSEA. The CDR3 is 13 residues long. The CDR3 DNA reads TGCAGCACGGGAGGCAGCCAGAACACTGAAGCTTTCTTT. Translated, it gives CSTGGSQNTEAFF. The complete variable domain, with remaining parts taken from reference TRBV29-1 and TRBJ1-1, reads SAVISQKPSRDICQRGTSLTIQCQVDSQVTMMFWYRQQPGQSLTLIATANQGSEATYESGFVIDKFPISRPNLTFSTLTVSNMSPEDSSIYLCSTGGSQNTEAFFGQGTRLTVV.